Detailed here is one T cell receptor beta chain. Its recognized antigen is unknown. Base qualities are missing; no much larger clone stands one base away. The sample originates from a study of T cell responses to AZD1222 COVID-19 vaccine (dated by TCRdb to about 2021). Study-level background: AZD1222 recipients whose second dose came at about 4 weeks and those whose second dose came at about 12 weeks were combined into one group, since spike-specific TCR depth and breadth did not differ between the two schedules. A total of about 250 trial participants underwent TCR sequencing, of whom about 210 had received two doses of AZD1222 and around 26 had received two doses of the MenACWY control vaccine. Trial participants were enrolled by age into subgroups of 18-55, 56-69 and 70-plus years, and roughly 150, 30 and 60 TCR-sequenced participants, respectively, were included in these subgroups. The paper's findings and limits, for the study overall: The 56-69-year group was small, and its depth increase did not reach significance, likely because of low power. Conclusions about previously exposed vaccinees were limited because only a handful of AZD1222 recipients were SARS-CoV-2 seropositive at baseline. CD4 TCRs associated with the vaccine covered the entire spike protein, and the dominant responses were in regions 160-218 and 743-854. Most participants were white British and females outnumbered males, and the authors suggested that clonal diversity may have been underestimated. Reportedly, almost half of the unique spike-specific TCRs recognized epitopes lying outside the regions that are mutated in the B.1.351 and B.1.1.7 variants. Because no day 14 peak-response samples were available, the repertoires could be characterized only after the peak T cell response. A significant rise in spike-specific TCR breadth and depth was observed after two AZD1222 doses relative to day 0 and relative to MenACWY recipients.

The CDR3 regions of human TCRbeta chains were subjected to immunosequencing. On the study's bioinformatics: TCRs in the repertoires were compared against a reference library of SARS-CoV-2-specific TCRs that had been generated with the MIRA antigen-specificity platform. Breadth meant the fraction of unique TCRs that were SARS-CoV-2-associated, whereas depth meant the fraction of total T cells that were SARS-CoV-2-associated. Using the MIRA data, every spike-specific TCR was mapped to the spike region that the TCR reacted to and assigned to either a CD4 or a CD8 class. Log10-transformed breadth and depth values were compared by one-way ANOVA with Sidak's multiple comparisons tests. The immuneACCESS repertoire file appears here via TCRdb, limited to in-frame rearrangements. These files lack a portion of the clones; in checked studies, under half of the deficit traces to unresolved V genes, and the cause of the others is not known. V, J and clone size were drawn from that table, and D and trimming were deduced from the DNA. For this sample the table gives about 130,000 clones, of which roughly 88% were detected only once. The ten most abundant clones make up approximately 8% of the sample.

Read against the paper, the sample's time point label means: baseline before first vaccination. Samples from vaccinated people were obtained from the UK trials COV001 and COV002, which included a single-blind randomized controlled phase 2/3 trial of AZD1222 (ChAdOx1 nCoV-19) in healthy adults. For TCRbeta chain sequencing, PBMC samples from trial participants were taken at day 0 and at day 28 after the second dose. Measured from the cysteine to the phenylalanine, the CDR3 is 12 residues long. Of the read, only the CDR3 DNA is kept; its 36 bases are in frame from base 1. V ends up 10 bases short and J 7 bases short, with an unmatched junction base count of 8. CDR1 and CDR2, looked up from the germline V gene, are ENHRY and SYGVKD.

This material consisted of peripheral blood, taken on day 0 of AZD1222 vaccination. Here the chain combines TRBV10-3 and TRBJ1-2, with 8 junctional bases fitting TRBD1. This receptor was obtained from an adult in good health. The nucleotide sequence is given as TGTGCCACTGGACAGGGAAAGGGTGGCTACACCTTC. It encodes CATGQGKGGYTF.